This T cell receptor beta chain came from a study of spatial heterogeneity in lung cancer. About the research overall: More beta-chain than alpha-chain sequences were consistently detected. Study-level results: Within tumors, counts of expanded alpha and beta TCRs tracked tumor mutation counts.

In germline, CDR1 is MNHEY, CDR2 SVGEGT. The CDR3 totals 12 residues. V dropped 2 bases and J dropped 8 bases, with 7 bases sitting between them. Time point meaning: sample taken at primary tumor resection. Points on this clonotype: Its antigen is unknown.

Individual TCR cDNA molecules each bore their own unique molecular identifier. TCRdb analysed the 5' RACE reads with MiXCR anew, one entry per CDR3 protein. The sample holds about 9,800 distinct CDR3 sequences, under 70% seen once. This material consisted of lung tumor tissue, taken at surgery. V and J are TRBV6-2 or TRBV6-3 and TRBJ2-1; D gene unclear. The source is a female donor with early-stage non-small cell lung cancer. The CDR3 region is CASSYSWYEQFF. In nucleotides, the CDR3 is TGTGCCAGCAGTTACAGTTGGTATGAGCAGTTCTTC.